This passage covers 2 T cell receptor beta chains from one sample sequenced in a study of T cells in Graves' hyperthyroidism and ophthalmopathy. Amplification of TCR beta CDR3 regions used RNA as the template. HTBI primers drove first-round RT-PCR of the TCR CDR3. TCRdb re-derived calls from the multiplex PCR reads in MiXCR, one entry per CDR3 protein. The sample holds 600,000 to 900,000 distinct CDR3 sequences; about 17% are singletons and the top ten take around 8%. The specimen was blood. The receptor source for this set is a young man with Graves' hyperthyroidism.

This clonotype was detected ten times or more. The V gene is TRBV11-2, the J gene TRBJ2-5, with 7 nucleotides matching TRBD2. J was trimmed by 2 bases and V by 5 bases; bases with no gene match: 8. The CDR3 is 15 residues long. Germline CDR1 reads SGHAT; CDR2 reads FQNNGV. The CDR3, as DNA: TGTGCCAGCAGCAACGTCGGGGGGAGGCAAGAGACCCAGTACTTC. Its translation is CASSNVGGRQETQYF.

In its sample, this clonotype was seen many times. The rearrangement joins TRBV28 to TRBJ2-7; 7 positions match TRBD2. CDR1 and CDR2 (germline): MDHEN, SYDVKM. This CDR3 has 16 residues. V was pared by 6 bases and J by 0 bases, with 11 bases of the junction left unmatched. CDR3 in DNA: TGTGCCAGCAGCCTAACGGGGGGATCGAGCTCCTACGAGCAGTACTTC. Amino acids: CASSLTGGSSSYEQYF.